The 15 T cell receptor beta chains below were found in one sample sequenced in a study of T cells after yellow fever vaccination. One entry per CDR3 protein, called by TCRdb with MiXCR from the 5' RACE reads. The sample lists around 590,000 distinct CDR3 sequences; roughly an eighth were seen once. Sequenced material: PBMCs, taken on the day of the yellow fever booster vaccination. The origin of the receptors is a man aged 25-40 years who received the YFV17D yellow fever vaccine.

This clonotype has a handful of counts. This chain joins TRBV29-1 and TRBJ2-4; no clear D gene. The CDR3 has 14 residues. Germline CDR1 SQVTM, CDR2 ANQGSEA. V shed 1 base and J shed 0 bases, with 7 bases lying between them. The CDR3 nucleotides are TGCAGCGTTGAAGGGAATCTAGCCAAAAACATTCAGTACTTC. Translation gives CSVEGNLAKNIQYF.

The chain combines TRBV11-2 with TRBJ2-7, with 15 bases fitting TRBD2. V trimming: 2 bases; J trimming: 0 bases; junction bases outside the gene matches: 5. The CDR3 runs to 18 residues. Germline CDR1 reads SGHAT; CDR2 reads FQNNGV. The DNA of the CDR3 is TGTGCCAGCAGCTTAAGCAGGACTAGCGGGAGGGTCTCCTACGAGCAGTACTTC. This encodes CASSLSRTSGRVSYEQYF.

This clonotype was recorded at least ten times. The chain employs TRBV7-2 and TRBJ2-1; no definite D call. The CDR3 covers 16 residues. The V end was cut by 2 bases, the J end by 0 bases, with 11 bases between. The germline V gene encodes CDR1 SGHTA and CDR2 FQGNSA. CDR3 nucleotides: TGTGCCAGCAGCTTATTCAAGAGGAGCTCCTACAATGAGCAGTTCTTC. Translation: CASSLFKRSSYNEQFF.

The V and J genes are TRBV29-1 and TRBJ2-7; D remains unclear. CDR3 size: 13 residues. CDR1 SQVTM and CDR2 ANQGSEA come from the germline V gene. Deletions cut 0 bases from V and 5 bases from J, with 11 bases between. The chain's CDR3 is CSVEDSTGHEQYF. The CDR3 DNA sequence: TGCAGCGTTGAAGATTCGACTGGGCACGAGCAGTACTTC.

The J gene is TRBJ1-3, the V gene TRBV3-1; 9 positions match TRBD1. Germline trimming cut 4 bases from V and 0 bases from J; bases unmatched to any gene: 1. CDR3 length: 15 residues. Germline V CDR1 and CDR2: LGHDT, YNNKEL (reference sequence). CDR3 protein: CASSRDRVSGNTIYF. The CDR3 region has the DNA TGTGCCAGCAGCCGGGACAGGGTCTCTGGAAACACCATATATTTT.

This rearrangement joins TRBV25-1 to TRBJ2-1; tentatively, D is TRBD2 (6 bases). The CDR3 has 17 amino acids. The V and J ends lost 5 bases and 5 bases respectively, with 22 bases between them. From germline, CDR1 is MGHDK and CDR2 SYGVNS. The CDR3 protein is CASSFTKKRVGDNEQFF. In DNA form, the CDR3 reads TGTGCCAGCAGTTTCACCAAAAAGCGGGTTGGGGACAATGAGCAGTTCTTC.

The gene calls are TRBV20-1 and TRBJ2-3; perhaps TRBD2 as D (6 bases). In germline, CDR1 is DFQATT, CDR2 SNEGSKA (reference sequence). The CDR3 consists of 13 residues. V was cut by 7 bases and J by 6 bases, with 17 bases left in between. The CDR3 loop is CSVGTPTGDTQYF. The CDR3 DNA follows: TGCAGTGTCGGGACTCCTACGGGGGATACGCAGTATTTT.

In its sample, this clonotype was seen a few times. The rearrangement joins TRBV7-2 to TRBJ2-7; the match to TRBD1 covers 9 bases. Germline V lookup: CDR1 SGHTA, CDR2 FQGNSA. The CDR3 is 15 residues long. Unmatched junction bases numbered 10, after V lost 1 base and J lost 9 bases. The CDR3 here is CASSLELVYRGLQYF. As DNA, the CDR3 is TGTGCCAGCAGCTTAGAATTGGTATACAGGGGGCTGCAGTACTTC.

This sequence joins TRBV28 and TRBJ1-4, with a tentative D call TRBD1 (6 bases). Germline V gene lookup returns CDR1 MDHEN and CDR2 SYDVKM. V shed 8 bases and J shed 7 bases, with 14 bases lying between them. This CDR3 is 13 amino acids long. CDR3 DNA sequence: TGTGCCAGCCGAACCCCAGGGGTTGAAAAACTGTTTTTT. It codes for CASRTPGVEKLFF.

This clonotype has a handful of counts. J is TRBJ2-5 and V is TRBV24-1; the match to TRBD1 covers 12 bases. This CDR3 is built from 16 residues. The germline V gene encodes CDR1 KGHDR and CDR2 SFDVKD. J was trimmed by 5 bases and V by 2 bases; bases with no gene match: 5. CDR3 bases: TGTGCCACCAGTGATTCCGGGACAGGGGGCTGGGAGACCCAGTACTTC. It encodes CATSDSGTGGWETQYF.

This clonotype was counted only a few times. This rearrangement joins TRBV6-1 to TRBJ2-3; possibly TRBD1 or TRBD2 for D (5 bases each). Germline lookup yields CDR1 MNHNS and CDR2 SASEGT. Between the trimmed V and J ends, which lost 7 bases and 2 bases, there was a span of 13 bases. The CDR3 is made up of 14 amino acids. The CDR3 region is CASTLPGTTDTQYF. CDR3 DNA sequence: TGTGCCAGCACCCTACCGGGGACCACAGATACGCAGTATTTT.

In this sample, this clonotype turned up a few times. V is TRBV7-2 and J is TRBJ1-6; the D gene is possibly TRBD1 (5 bases). The CDR3 loop spans 14 amino acids. Deletions cut 3 bases from V and 6 bases from J, with 9 bases between. Germline V CDR1 and CDR2: SGHTA, FQGNSA. The chain's CDR3 is CASSFRGSNSPLHF. In DNA, the CDR3 is TGTGCCAGCAGCTTTCGGGGCAGTAATTCACCCCTCCACTTT.

V usage is TRBV19 and J usage is TRBJ2-5, with 7 bases aligning to TRBD1. The germline V gene has CDR1 LNHDA and CDR2 SQIVND (reference sequence). J lost 5 bases, V lost 5 bases, and 11 bases had no gene match. The length of the CDR3 is 15 residues. The CDR3 DNA sequence: TGTGCCAGTAGTCTCCGGCCCACAGGGGTCGAGACCCAGTACTTC. It yields the protein CASSLRPTGVETQYF.

This clonotype was detected only a few times. This sequence joins TRBV9 and TRBJ2-3; weak D call: TRBD2 (7 bases). Trimming stripped 3 bases from V and 2 bases from J, with 19 bases between. Germline V CDR1 and CDR2: SGDLS, YYNGEE. The length of the CDR3 is 17 residues. In DNA, the CDR3 is TGTGCCAGCAGCGCGCGGGGGCTCGCCGTTGCCACAGATACGCAGTATTTT. Its translation is CASSARGLAVATDTQYF.

This clonotype was seen more than once but under ten times. The chain uses TRBV20-1 and TRBJ1-5, with D unclear. CDR1 is DFQATT, CDR2 SNEGSKA, per germline (reference sequence). This CDR3 has 13 amino acids. V was shortened by 3 bases and J by 0 bases, with 6 bases between the two germline ends. CDR3 nucleotides: TGCAGTGCTAGTGGCAGTAGCAATCAGCCCCAGCATTTT. It codes for CSASGSSNQPQHF.